This TCR beta chain was captured in a study of memory CD4+ T cells and cytomegalovirus serostatus. About the research overall: This sample comes from healthy Belgian adults, 8 to 10 CMV seropositive, around 26 seronegative. Study-level points and caveats: CMV serostatus prediction reached median AUC around 0.95, or 0.9 with US-trained model.

Under the authors' procedure: Out-of-frame sequences were removed, leaving 2,000,000 or so distinct TCRbeta sequences. Assay: immunoSEQ multiplex PCR; the TCRdb copy retains only in-frame clones and omits some. V and J calls and clone size come straight from that table; D and trimming were deduced from the DNA. This table has tens of thousands of clones, approximately 81% appearing once. With respect to this clone: Its antigen is not known.

The V gene's germline CDR1 is SGHKS and CDR2 YYEKEE (reference sequence). The CDR3 extends over 12 amino acids. The ends were cut back, 0 bases at V and 12 bases at J, with 10 bases in the middle. Single viable CD3+CD4+CD8-CD45RO+ cells were sorted as the memory CD4+ T cells. The sequence was obtained from an adult in good health and CMV-seronegative. The gene calls are TRBV5-5 and TRBJ2-1; D call uncertain. The specimen was memory CD4+ T cells from blood. The CDR3 DNA reads as TGTGCCAGCAGCTTGGGCCCGGGTGGGCAGTTCTTC. It codes for CASSLGPGGQFF.